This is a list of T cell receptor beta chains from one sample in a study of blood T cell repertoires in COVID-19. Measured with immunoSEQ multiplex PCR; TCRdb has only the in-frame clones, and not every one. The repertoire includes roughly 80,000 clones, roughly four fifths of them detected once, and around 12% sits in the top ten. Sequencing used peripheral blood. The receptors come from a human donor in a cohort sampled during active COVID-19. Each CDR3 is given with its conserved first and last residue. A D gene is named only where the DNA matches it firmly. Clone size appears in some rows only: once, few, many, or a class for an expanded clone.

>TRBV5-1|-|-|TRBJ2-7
CASSLSRGTDEQYF
TGCGCCAGCAGCTTGTCCAGGGGAACAGACGAGCAGTACTTC
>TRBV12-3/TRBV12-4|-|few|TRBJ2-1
CASRPTYNEQFF
TGTGCCAGCAGGCCTACCTACAATGAGCAGTTCTTC
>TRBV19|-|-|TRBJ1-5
CASSNSVVQPQHF
TGTGCCAGTAGTAACTCGGTTGTTCAGCCCCAGCATTTT
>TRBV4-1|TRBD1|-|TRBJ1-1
CASSQEWTGGRGTEAFF
TGCGCCAGCAGCCAAGAGTGGACAGGGGGCAGGGGCACTGAAGCTTTCTTT
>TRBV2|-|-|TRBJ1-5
CASSIQGIGAYQPQHF
TGTGCCAGCAGCATACAGGGTATAGGGGCCTATCAGCCCCAGCATTTT
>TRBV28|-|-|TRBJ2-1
CASSRGQNHEQFF
TGTGCCAGCAGCAGGGGACAAAATCATGAGCAGTTCTTC
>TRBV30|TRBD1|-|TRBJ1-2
CAWGRDRPYGYTF
TGTGCCTGGGGGAGGGACAGGCCCTATGGCTACACCTTC
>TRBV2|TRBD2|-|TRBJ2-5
CAGSTSGEPQYF
TGTGCCGGCTCGACTAGCGGGGAGCCCCAGTACTTC
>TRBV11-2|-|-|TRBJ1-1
CASSSTNRVNTEAFF
TGTGCCAGCAGCTCGACCAACAGGGTAAACACTGAAGCTTTCTTT
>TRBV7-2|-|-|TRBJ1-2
CASSFPTSTGNYGYTF
TGTGCCAGCAGCTTCCCGACGTCAACAGGGAACTATGGCTACACCTTC
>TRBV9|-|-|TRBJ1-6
CASSVEQGENSPLHF
TGTGCCAGCAGCGTAGAACAGGGTGAGAATTCACCCCTCCACTTT
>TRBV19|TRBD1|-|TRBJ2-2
CASSIGDRVIGELFF
TGTGCCAGTAGTATCGGGGACAGGGTGATCGGGGAGCTGTTTTTT
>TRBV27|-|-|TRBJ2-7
CASSLSFQSYEQYF
TGTGCCAGCAGTTTATCATTCCAGTCCTACGAGCAGTACTTC
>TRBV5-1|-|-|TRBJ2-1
CASSLSTYEQFF
TGCGCCAGCAGCTTGTCCACATATGAGCAGTTCTTC
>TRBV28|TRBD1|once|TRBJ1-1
CASSLSWTGGTEAFF
TGTGCCAGCAGTTTATCTTGGACAGGGGGCACTGAAGCTTTCTTT
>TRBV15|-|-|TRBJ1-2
CATSIGGGYGYTF
TGTGCCACCAGCATCGGCGGTGGCTATGGCTACACCTTC
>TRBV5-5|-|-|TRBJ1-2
CASSLARGDYGYTF
TGTGCCAGCAGCTTGGCTCGGGGGGACTATGGCTACACCTTC
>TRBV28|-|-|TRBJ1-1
CASGLGVYTEAFF
TGTGCCAGCGGCCTAGGTGTGTACACTGAAGCTTTCTTT
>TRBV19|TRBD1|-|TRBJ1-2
CASGTVVEGYTF
TGTGCCAGCGGGACAGTGGTTGAGGGCTACACCTTC
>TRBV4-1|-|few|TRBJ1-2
CASSQDVDRLYGYTF
TGCGCCAGCAGCCAAGATGTTGACCGACTCTATGGCTACACCTTC
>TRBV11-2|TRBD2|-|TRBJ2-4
CASRLARERGNIQYF
TGTGCCAGCAGGCTGGCGAGGGAGCGGGGAAACATTCAGTACTTC
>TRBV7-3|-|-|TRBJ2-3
CASSLGVADTQYF
TGTGCCAGCAGCTTAGGAGTGGCAGATACGCAGTATTTT
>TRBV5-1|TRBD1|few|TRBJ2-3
CASSKGQPVDTQYF
TGCGCCAGCAGCAAGGGACAGCCCGTTGACACGCAGTATTTT
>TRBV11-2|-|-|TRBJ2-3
CASSLARTDHTQYF
TGTGCCAGCAGCTTAGCCCGGACTGATCATACGCAGTATTTT
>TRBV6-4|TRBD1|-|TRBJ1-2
CASSEGQGTVLRGYTF
TGTGCCAGCAGTGAGGGACAGGGGACGGTTCTGCGTGGCTACACCTTC
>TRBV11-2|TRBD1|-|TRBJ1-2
CASSSGQVQPYTF
TGTGCCAGCAGCTCGGGACAGGTCCAGCCTTACACCTTC
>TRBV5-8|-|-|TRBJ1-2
CASSLEVGPVYGYTF
TGTGCCAGCAGCTTGGAAGTGGGGCCGGTCTATGGCTACACCTTC
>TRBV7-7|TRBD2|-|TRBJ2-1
CASSSTSGGANEQFF
TGTGCCAGCAGCTCCACTAGCGGGGGGGCGAATGAGCAGTTCTTC
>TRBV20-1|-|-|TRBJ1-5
CSASAGLDNQPQHF
TGCAGTGCTAGTGCGGGGTTGGACAATCAGCCCCAGCATTTT
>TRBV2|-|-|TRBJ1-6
CASSVSGEDSPLHF
TGTGCCAGCAGTGTATCGGGTGAGGATTCACCCCTCCACTTT
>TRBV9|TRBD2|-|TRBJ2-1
CASSVGGGGAYNEQFF
TGTGCCAGCAGCGTAGGTGGCGGGGGGGCCTACAATGAGCAGTTCTTC
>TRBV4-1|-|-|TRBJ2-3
CASSRAAWDTQYF
TGCGCCAGCAGCCGAGCAGCGTGGGATACGCAGTATTTT
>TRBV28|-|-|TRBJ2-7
CASSNRERVGEQYF
TGTGCCAGCAGTAACAGGGAGAGAGTCGGCGAGCAGTACTTC
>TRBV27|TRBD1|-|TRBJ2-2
CASSYRDRGVTGELFF
TGTGCCAGCAGCTATCGGGACAGGGGCGTGACCGGGGAGCTGTTTTTT
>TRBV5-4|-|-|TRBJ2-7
CASGEGAGHYEQYF
TGTGCCAGCGGCGAAGGGGCAGGGCACTACGAGCAGTACTTC
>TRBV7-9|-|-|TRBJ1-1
CASSQRQKRAEAFF
TGTGCCAGCAGCCAGCGACAGAAACGGGCTGAAGCTTTCTTT
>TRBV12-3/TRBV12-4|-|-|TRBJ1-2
CASSFRQLYGYTF
TGTGCCAGCAGTTTCCGACAGCTCTATGGCTACACCTTC
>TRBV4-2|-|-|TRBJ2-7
CASSQGVGGAYEQYF
TGTGCCAGCAGCCAAGGGGTAGGGGGGGCTTACGAGCAGTACTTC